This TCR beta chain was sequenced in a study of beta chain features in type 1 diabetes. Study at large: Across every sample, roughly 100 million sorted cells were examined in total.

This clone was observed a few times. Its antigen is unknown. Study-level results: Relative to healthy donors, patients appeared to have naive, central memory and Treg TCRB repertoires that were more similar. Shorter TCRB CDR3s, moderately but significantly so, marked every one of the four CD4+ subsets in Type 1 diabetes patients.

The investigators reverse transcribed all of the isolated RNA, so they sequenced expressed TCRB transcripts. Deep immunoSEQ sequencing covered naive, central memory and regulatory T cell samples. TCRdb's table, derived via immunoSEQ multiplex PCR, lists solely in-frame clones and lacks some. The sample comprises roughly 500,000 clones, approximately 28% of which are singletons, and 0.05% to 0.07% rests with the top ten. Trimming removed 6 bases from V and 4 bases from J, with 19 bases in between. The germline CDR1 and CDR2 sequences are SNHLY and FYNNEI. The CDR3 extends over 16 amino acids. The chain joins TRBV2 to TRBJ2-1; TRBD2 might be the D (5 bases). This receptor was taken from a young man in good health. Sequenced: naive CD4+ T cells from blood. The CDR3 DNA follows: TGTGCCAGCAGACGATCGGGTCGGCTAGCTTACAATGAGCAGTTCTTC. Translation gives CASRRSGRLAYNEQFF.